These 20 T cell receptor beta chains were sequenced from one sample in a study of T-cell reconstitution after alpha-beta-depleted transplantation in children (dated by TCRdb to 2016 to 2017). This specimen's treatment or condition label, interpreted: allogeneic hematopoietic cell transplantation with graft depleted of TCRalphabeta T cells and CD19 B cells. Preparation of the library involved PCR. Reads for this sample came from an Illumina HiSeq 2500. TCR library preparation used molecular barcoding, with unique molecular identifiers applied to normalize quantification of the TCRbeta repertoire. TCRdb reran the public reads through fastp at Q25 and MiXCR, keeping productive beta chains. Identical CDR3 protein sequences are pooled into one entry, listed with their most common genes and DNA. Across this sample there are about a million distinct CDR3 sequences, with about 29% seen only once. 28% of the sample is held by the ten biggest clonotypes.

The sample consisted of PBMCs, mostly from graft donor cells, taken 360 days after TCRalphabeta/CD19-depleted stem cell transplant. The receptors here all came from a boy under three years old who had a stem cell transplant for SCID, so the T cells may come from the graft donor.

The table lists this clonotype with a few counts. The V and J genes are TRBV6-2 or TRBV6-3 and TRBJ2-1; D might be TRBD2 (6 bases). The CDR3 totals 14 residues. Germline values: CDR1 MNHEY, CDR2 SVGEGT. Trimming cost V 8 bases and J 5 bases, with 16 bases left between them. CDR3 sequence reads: CASLGGTINNEQFF. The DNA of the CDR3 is TGTGCCAGCCTGGGCGGGACGATTAACAATGAGCAGTTCTTC.

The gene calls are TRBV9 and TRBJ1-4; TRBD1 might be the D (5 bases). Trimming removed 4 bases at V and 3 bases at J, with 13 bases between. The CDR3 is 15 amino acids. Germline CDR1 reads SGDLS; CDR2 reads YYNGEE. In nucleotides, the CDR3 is TGTGCCAGCAGCCCTCGAGGGACCGCTAATGAAAAACTGTTTTTT. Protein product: CASSPRGTANEKLFF.

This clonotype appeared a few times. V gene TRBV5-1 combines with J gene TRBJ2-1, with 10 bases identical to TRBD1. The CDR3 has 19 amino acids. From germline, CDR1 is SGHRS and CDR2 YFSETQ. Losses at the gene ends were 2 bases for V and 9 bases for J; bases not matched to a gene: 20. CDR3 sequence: CASSLTPPETGGDLGEQFF. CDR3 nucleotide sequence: TGCGCCAGCAGCTTAACCCCACCTGAGACAGGGGGCGATTTGGGTGAGCAGTTCTTC.

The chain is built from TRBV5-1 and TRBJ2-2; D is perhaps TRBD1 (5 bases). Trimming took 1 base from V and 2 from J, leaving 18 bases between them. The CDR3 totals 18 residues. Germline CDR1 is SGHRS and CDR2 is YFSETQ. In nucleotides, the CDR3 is TGCGCCAGCAGCTTGAAGGCCCACACAGGCGTCAACACCGGGGAGCTGTTTTTT. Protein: CASSLKAHTGVNTGELFF.

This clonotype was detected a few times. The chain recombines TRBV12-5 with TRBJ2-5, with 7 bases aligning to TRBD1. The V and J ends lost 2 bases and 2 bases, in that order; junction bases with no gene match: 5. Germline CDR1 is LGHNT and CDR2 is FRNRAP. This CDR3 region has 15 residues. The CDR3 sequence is CASGLPRQGQETQYF. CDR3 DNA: TGTGCTAGTGGTTTGCCGCGACAGGGACAAGAGACCCAGTACTTC.

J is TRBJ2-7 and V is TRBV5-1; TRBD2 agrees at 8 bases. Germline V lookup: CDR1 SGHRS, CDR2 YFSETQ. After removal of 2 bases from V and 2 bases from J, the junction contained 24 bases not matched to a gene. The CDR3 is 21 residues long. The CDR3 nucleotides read TGCGCCAGCAGCTTCGGTCGAAGGCCCCTAGCTCCGAGCGGGGGCCCCTACGAGCAGTACTTC. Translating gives CASSFGRRPLAPSGGPYEQYF.

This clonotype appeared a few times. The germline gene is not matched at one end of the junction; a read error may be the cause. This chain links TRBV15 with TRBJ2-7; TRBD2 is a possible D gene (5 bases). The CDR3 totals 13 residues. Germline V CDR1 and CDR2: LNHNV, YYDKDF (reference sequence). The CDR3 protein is CATSRELGYEQYF. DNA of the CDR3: TGTGCCACCAGCCGAGAACTAGGGTACGAGCAGTACTTC. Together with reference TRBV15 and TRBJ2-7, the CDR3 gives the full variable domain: DAMVIQNPRYQVTQFGKPVTLSCSQTLNHNVMYWYQQKSSQAPKLLFHYYDKDFNNEADTPDNFQSRRPNTSFCFLDIRSPGLGDTAMYLCATSRELGYEQYFGPGTRLTVT.

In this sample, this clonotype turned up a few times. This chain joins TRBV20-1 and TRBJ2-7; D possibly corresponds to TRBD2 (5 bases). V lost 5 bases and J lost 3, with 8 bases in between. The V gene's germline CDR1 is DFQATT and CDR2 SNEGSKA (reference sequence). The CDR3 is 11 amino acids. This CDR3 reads CSAGLGYEQYF. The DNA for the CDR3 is TGCAGTGCTGGACTGGGCTACGAGCAGTACTTC.

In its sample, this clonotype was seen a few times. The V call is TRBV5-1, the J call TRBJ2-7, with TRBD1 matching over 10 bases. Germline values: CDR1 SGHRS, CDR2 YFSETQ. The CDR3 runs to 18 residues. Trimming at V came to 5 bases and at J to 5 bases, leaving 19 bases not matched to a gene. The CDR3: CASRYRQGASVLTDEQYF. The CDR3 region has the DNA TGCGCCAGCAGGTACCGACAGGGGGCGTCGGTCCTTACTGACGAGCAGTACTTC.

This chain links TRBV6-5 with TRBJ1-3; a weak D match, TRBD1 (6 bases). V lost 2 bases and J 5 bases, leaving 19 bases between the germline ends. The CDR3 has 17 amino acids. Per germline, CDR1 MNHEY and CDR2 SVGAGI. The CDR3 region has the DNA TGTGCCAGCAGTTACCAGACGGACAGATTAACCCGAAACACCATATATTTT. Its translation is CASSYQTDRLTRNTIYF.

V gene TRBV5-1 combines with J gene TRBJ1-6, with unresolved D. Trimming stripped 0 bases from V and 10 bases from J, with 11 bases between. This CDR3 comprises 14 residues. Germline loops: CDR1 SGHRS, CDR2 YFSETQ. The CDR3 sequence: CASSLEMIGSPLHF. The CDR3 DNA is TGCGCCAGCAGCTTGGAAATGATCGGGTCACCCCTCCACTTT.

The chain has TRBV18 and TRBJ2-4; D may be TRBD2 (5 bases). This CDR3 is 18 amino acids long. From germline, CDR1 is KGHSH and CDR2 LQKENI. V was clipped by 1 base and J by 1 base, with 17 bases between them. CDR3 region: CASSPRSAAQSAKNIQYF. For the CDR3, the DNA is TGTGCCAGCTCACCACGTAGCGCAGCCCAATCGGCCAAAAACATTCAGTACTTC.

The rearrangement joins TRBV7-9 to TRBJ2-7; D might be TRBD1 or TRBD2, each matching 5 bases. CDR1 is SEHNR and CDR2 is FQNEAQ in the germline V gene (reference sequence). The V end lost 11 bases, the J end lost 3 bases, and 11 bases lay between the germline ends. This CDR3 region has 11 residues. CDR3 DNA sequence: TGTGCCGTTTCGGGGCACTACGAGCAGTACTTC. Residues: CAVSGHYEQYF.

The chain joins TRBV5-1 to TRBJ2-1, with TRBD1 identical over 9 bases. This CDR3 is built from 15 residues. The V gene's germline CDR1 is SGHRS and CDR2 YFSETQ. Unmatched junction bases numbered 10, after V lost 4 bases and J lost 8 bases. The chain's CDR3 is CASSPGQGGIDEQFF. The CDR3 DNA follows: TGCGCCAGCAGCCCGGGACAGGGAGGTATCGATGAGCAGTTCTTC.

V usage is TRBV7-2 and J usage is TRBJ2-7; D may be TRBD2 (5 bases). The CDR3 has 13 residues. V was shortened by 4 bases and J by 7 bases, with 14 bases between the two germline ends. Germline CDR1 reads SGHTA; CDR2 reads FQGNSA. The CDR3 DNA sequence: TGTGCCAGCAGCTCTTGGGTAGCGCGGGAGCAGTACTTC. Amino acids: CASSSWVAREQYF. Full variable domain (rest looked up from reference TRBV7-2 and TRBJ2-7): GAGVSQSPSNKVTEKGKDVELRCDPISGHTALYWYRQSLGQGLEFLIYFQGNSAPDKSGLPSDRFSAERTGGSVSTLTIQRTQQEDSAVYLCASSSWVAREQYFGPGTRLTVT.

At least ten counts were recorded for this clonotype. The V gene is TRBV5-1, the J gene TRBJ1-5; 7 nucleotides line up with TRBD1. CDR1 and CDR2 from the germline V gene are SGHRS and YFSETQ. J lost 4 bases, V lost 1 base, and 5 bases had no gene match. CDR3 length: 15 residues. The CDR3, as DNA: TGCGCCAGCAGCTTGTATGGGACAGCTAATCAGCCCCAGCATTTT. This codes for CASSLYGTANQPQHF.

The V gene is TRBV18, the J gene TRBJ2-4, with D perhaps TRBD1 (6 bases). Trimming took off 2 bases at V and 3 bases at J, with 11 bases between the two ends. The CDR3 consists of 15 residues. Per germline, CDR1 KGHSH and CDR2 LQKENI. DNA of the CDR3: TGTGCCAGCTCACCAAACAGGGTAGACAAAAACATTCAGTACTTC. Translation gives CASSPNRVDKNIQYF.

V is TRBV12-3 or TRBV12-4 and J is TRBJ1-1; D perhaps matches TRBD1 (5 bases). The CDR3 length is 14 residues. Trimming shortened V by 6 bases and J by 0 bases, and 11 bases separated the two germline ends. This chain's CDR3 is CASRLGLLNTEAFF. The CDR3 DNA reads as TGTGCCAGCAGGTTGGGACTTTTGAACACTGAAGCTTTCTTT.

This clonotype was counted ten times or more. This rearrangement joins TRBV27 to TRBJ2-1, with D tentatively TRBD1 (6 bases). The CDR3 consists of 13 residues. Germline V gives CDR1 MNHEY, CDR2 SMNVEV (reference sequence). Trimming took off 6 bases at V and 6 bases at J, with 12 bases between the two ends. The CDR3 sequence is CASRPPGVNEQFF. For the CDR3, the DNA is TGTGCCAGCAGGCCCCCAGGGGTCAATGAGCAGTTCTTC.

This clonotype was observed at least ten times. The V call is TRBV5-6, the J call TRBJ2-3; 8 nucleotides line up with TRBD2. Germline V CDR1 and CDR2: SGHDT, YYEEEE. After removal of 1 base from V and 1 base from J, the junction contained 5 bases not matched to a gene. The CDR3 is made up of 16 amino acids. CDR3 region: CASSLLGTSGTDTQYF. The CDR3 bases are TGTGCCAGCAGCTTGCTGGGGACTAGTGGCACAGATACGCAGTATTTT.